This T cell receptor beta chain originates from a study of cytomegalovirus exposure and HLA in healthy donors. Study-level information: Of all 400 or so donors who were genotyped, 70% to 85% belonged to the Caucasian-associated ancestry cluster.

Study-level findings and limits: In a later analysis, most CMV-associated TCR beta chains appeared HLA-restricted. The authors enumerated around 150 TCR beta chains as linked to cytomegalovirus.

Primers: 60 Vbeta forward and 13 Jbeta reverse. Only in-frame clones appear in the TCRdb table, and some are missing; sequencing was by immunoSEQ multiplex PCR. The sample holds 130,000 or so clones; roughly 79% are singletons and the top ten take 1.1%. Donors in the study were healthy people who gave bone marrow. This CDR3 spans 14 amino acids. Trimming removed 7 bases from V and 5 bases from J; junction bases left unmatched: 5. In germline, CDR1 is SGHKS, CDR2 YYEKEE (reference sequence). As for this clone: Its antigen is unidentified. The same CDR3 arises from other DNA sequences in this sample as well.

The chain has TRBV5-5 and TRBJ2-2; 10 nucleotides align to TRBD1. The material sequenced was PBMCs. This TCR derives from a male donor in good health and CMV-seronegative. CDR3: CASRPGQGTGELFF. CDR3 coding DNA: TGTGCCAGCCGACCGGGACAGGGGACCGGGGAGCTGTTTTTT.